A selection of T cell receptor beta chains follows, all from one sample in a study of blood T cell repertoires in COVID-19. The data were produced by immunoSEQ multiplex PCR, yet TCRdb's version contains in-frame clones alone and is incomplete. The profile shows under 350,000 clones, around 82% of them singletons. Material for sequencing was peripheral blood. These receptors came from a woman aged 50 to 65 who had recovered from COVID-19. CDR3s include the opening cysteine and the closing phenylalanine or tryptophan. Fields, in order: clone size, V gene, J gene, D gene, CDR3 DNA, CDR3 protein. D genes are given only for firm matches. Only some rows state a clone size, as once, few, many or a class for expanded clones.

size: .
V: TRBV6-1
J: TRBJ2-5
D: TRBD1
DNA: TGTGCCAGCAGTGAAGAGGGACAGGGCGTCGAGACCCAGTACTTC
CDR3: CASSEEGQGVETQYF

size: .
V: TRBV3-1/TRBV3-2
J: TRBJ1-1
D: .
DNA: TGTGCCAGCAGCCAAGTCGGCGGGAGGCCCCTGCGGGCTTTCTTT
CDR3: CASSQVGGRPLRAFF

size: few
V: TRBV27
J: TRBJ1-1
D: .
DNA: TGTGCCAGCAGTTTCAGGGTAGAAACTGAAGCTTTCTTT
CDR3: CASSFRVETEAFF

size: .
V: TRBV28
J: TRBJ2-5
D: TRBD1
DNA: TGTGCCAGCAGAGCCGGGACAGGGGAAGAGACCCAGTACTTC
CDR3: CASRAGTGEETQYF

size: .
V: TRBV7-2
J: TRBJ1-2
D: TRBD1
DNA: TGTGCCAGCAGCTGGGGACAGGTTGAAGGCTACACCTTC
CDR3: CASSWGQVEGYTF

size: once
V: TRBV5-1
J: TRBJ1-3
D: .
DNA: TGCGCCAGCAGCTTGACAAACACAGGCCGCTCTGGAAACACCATATATTTT
CDR3: CASSLTNTGRSGNTIYF

size: .
V: TRBV14
J: TRBJ2-2
D: TRBD2
DNA: TGTGCCAGCAGCCAATTCCTTAGCGGGCCGAACACCGGGGAGCTGTTTTTT
CDR3: CASSQFLSGPNTGELFF

size: .
V: TRBV9
J: TRBJ1-4
D: .
DNA: TGTGCCAGCAGCGTAGGGGAGATGGCTAATGAAAAACTGTTTTTT
CDR3: CASSVGEMANEKLFF

size: .
V: TRBV10-2
J: TRBJ1-2
D: .
DNA: TGCGCCAGCAGTGAGGGGGGAGGTGGCTACACCTTC
CDR3: CASSEGGGGYTF

size: .
V: TRBV4-1
J: TRBJ2-3
D: .
DNA: TGCGCCAGCAGCGGGACGGGGGGCACAGATACGCAGTATTTT
CDR3: CASSGTGGTDTQYF

size: .
V: TRBV24-1
J: TRBJ1-5
D: TRBD1
DNA: TGTGCCACCAGTGATTGGCGGACAGGGGCCGCAGGTGGCAATCAGCCCCAGCATTTT
CDR3: CATSDWRTGAAGGNQPQHF

size: .
V: TRBV28
J: TRBJ2-7
D: TRBD2
DNA: TGTGCCAGCAGCTTGGGGAGGACTAGCGGGATCTACGAGCAGTACTTC
CDR3: CASSLGRTSGIYEQYF

size: .
V: TRBV5-6
J: TRBJ1-2
D: TRBD1
DNA: TGTGCCAGCAGCCGAGCAAGACAGGGGACTAACTATGGCTACACCTTC
CDR3: CASSRARQGTNYGYTF

size: .
V: TRBV10-3
J: TRBJ2-1
D: TRBD2
DNA: TGTGCCATCACGCGACTAGCTTCTAGTCAGGCCAATGAGCAGTTCTTC
CDR3: CAITRLASSQANEQFF

size: .
V: TRBV6-5
J: TRBJ1-2
D: .
DNA: TGTGCCAGCAGTCCACGGGGTCATGGCTACACCTTC
CDR3: CASSPRGHGYTF